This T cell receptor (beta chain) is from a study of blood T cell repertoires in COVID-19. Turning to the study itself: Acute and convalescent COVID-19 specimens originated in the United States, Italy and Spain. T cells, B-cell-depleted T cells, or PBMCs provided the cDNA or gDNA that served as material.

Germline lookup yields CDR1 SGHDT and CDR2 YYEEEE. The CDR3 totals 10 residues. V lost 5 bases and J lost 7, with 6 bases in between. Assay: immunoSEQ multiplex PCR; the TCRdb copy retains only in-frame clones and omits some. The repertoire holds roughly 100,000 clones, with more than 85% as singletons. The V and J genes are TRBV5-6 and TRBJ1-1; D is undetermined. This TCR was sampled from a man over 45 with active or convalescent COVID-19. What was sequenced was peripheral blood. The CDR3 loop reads CASSEGEAFF. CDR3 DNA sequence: TGTGCCAGCAGTGAGGGTGAAGCTTTCTTT.